Shown below are 2 T cell receptor beta chains from a single sample sequenced in a study of chemoradiotherapy in HPV16-positive cancers. Some clones are missing from TCRdb's copy, which holds only in-frame ones; the method was immunoSEQ multiplex PCR. The sample lists some 25,000 clones; 94% were seen once. This material was collected from a patient who underwent chemoradiotherapy. The receptors originated from a human donor with HPV-associated anogenital cancer.

V usage is TRBV28 and J usage is TRBJ1-4; 10 bases fit TRBD1. The CDR3 is 17 residues long. Unmatched junction bases numbered 10, after V lost 5 bases and J lost 4 bases. Germline V CDR1 and CDR2: MDHEN, SYDVKM. The CDR3 coding sequence is TGTGCCAGCAGTCGCGGGACAGGGGATTTCGGTAATGAAAAACTGTTTTTT. Its protein is CASSRGTGDFGNEKLFF.

The V and J genes are TRBV5-1 and TRBJ2-3; 8 bases match TRBD1. This CDR3 spans 15 amino acids. V gave up 4 bases and J gave up 5 bases; unmatched junction bases: 9. CDR1 is SGHRS and CDR2 is YFSETQ in the germline V gene. Here the CDR3 DNA reads TGCGCCAGCAGCAAAAATTCCGGGACAGGAGATACGCAGTATTTT. Its translation: CASSKNSGTGDTQYF.